This is a list of T cell receptor beta chains from one sample in a study of T cell changes during pregnancy in multiple sclerosis. Profiled with immunoSEQ multiplex PCR; TCRdb holds only in-frame clones, not every one. Seen here are approximately 110,000 clones, 90% to 95% observed once, and the top ten hold 1.5%. Sample: peripheral blood, taken in the third trimester of pregnancy. The receptors were gathered from a female donor with multiple sclerosis, enrolled in a pregnancy study. CDR3s include the opening cysteine and the closing phenylalanine or tryptophan. The D gene is left open where the match is weak. Clone size is given for some rows only: seen once, a few or many times, or a class if the clone is expanded.

d_call clone_size j_call v_call cdr3_nt cdr3_aa
TRBD1 . TRBJ2-3 TRBV6-1 TGTGCCAGCAGTGACGACAGGGCCCCAAGCACAGATACGCAGTATTTT CASSDDRAPSTDTQYF
TRBD2 . TRBJ2-1 TRBV5-1 TGCGCCAGCAGTTTGGTCCTAGCGGGAGGCTACAATGAGCAGTTCTTC CASSLVLAGGYNEQFF
TRBD1 . TRBJ2-2 TRBV27 TGTGCCAGCAGTAGAGGGACAGGGGGTCACACCGGGGAGCTGTTTTTT CASSRGTGGHTGELFF
TRBD1 . TRBJ2-1 TRBV19 TGTGCCAGTAGTATATCGAACCGGGACAGGGGGCCAAATGAGCAGTTCTTC CASSISNRDRGPNEQFF
. . TRBJ2-7 TRBV2 TGTGCCAGCAGTGAGCACTCGAACGAGCAGTACTTC CASSEHSNEQYF
TRBD1 . TRBJ2-6 TRBV7-3 TGTGCCAGCAGCTTACTAGACAGGGGACGTGGGGCCAACGTCCTGACTTTC CASSLLDRGRGANVLTF
. . TRBJ2-1 TRBV4-2 TGTGCCAGCAGCCAAGGGCAAGACTCCTACAATGAGCAGTTCTTC CASSQGQDSYNEQFF
TRBD1 . TRBJ2-7 TRBV6-1 TGTGCCAGCCGGGGACAGACTTACGAGCAGTACTTC CASRGQTYEQYF
. once TRBJ1-1 TRBV14 TGTGCCAGCAGCCCGGGACAGAACACTGAAGCTTTCTTT CASSPGQNTEAFF
TRBD1 . TRBJ2-5 TRBV7-6 TGTGCCAGCAGCTTGTCCCATACAGGGGCGGGAGAGACCCAGTACTTC CASSLSHTGAGETQYF
. . TRBJ2-7 TRBV5-1 TGCGCCAGCAGCTTGGACTCAGGGAACTACGAGCAGTACTTC CASSLDSGNYEQYF
. . TRBJ1-6 TRBV15 TGTGCCACCAGCAGAGATCGAACAGAATTTTGGTCACCCCTCCACTTT CATSRDRTEFWSPLHF
. . TRBJ1-1 TRBV19 TGTGCCACCTCTTTGTGGGGCGAGGTCACTGAAGCTTTCTTT CATSLWGEVTEAFF
TRBD2 few TRBJ2-2 TRBV10-3 TGTGCCACCTTAGCGGGGAAGAACACCGGGGAGCTGTTTTTT CATLAGKNTGELFF
TRBD2 . TRBJ2-7 TRBV6-1 TGTGCCAGCCTCAAGCTAGCGGGAGTCTACGAGCAGTACTTC CASLKLAGVYEQYF
. . TRBJ1-1 TRBV19 TGTGCCAGTACCCCACCCCCAGTGATGAACACTGAAGCTTTCTTT CASTPPPVMNTEAFF